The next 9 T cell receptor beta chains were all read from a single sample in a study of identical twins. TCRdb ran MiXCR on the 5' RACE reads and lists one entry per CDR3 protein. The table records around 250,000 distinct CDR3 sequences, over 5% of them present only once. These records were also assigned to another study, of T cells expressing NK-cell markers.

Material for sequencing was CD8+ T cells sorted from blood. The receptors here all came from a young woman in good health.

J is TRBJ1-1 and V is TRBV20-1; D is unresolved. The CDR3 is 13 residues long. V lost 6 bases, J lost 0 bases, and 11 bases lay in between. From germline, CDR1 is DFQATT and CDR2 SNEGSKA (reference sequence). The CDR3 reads CSAPETVNTEAFF. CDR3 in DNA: TGCAGTGCCCCCGAGACGGTGAACACTGAAGCTTTCTTT.

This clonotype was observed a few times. CDR3 in amino acids: CASSPSLGLETQYF. The CDR3 DNA is TGCGCCAGCAGCCCGTCGCTTGGTTTGGAGACCCAGTACTTC. V usage is TRBV5-1 and J usage is TRBJ2-5; D remains unclear. The ends were cut back, 4 bases at V and 5 bases at J, with 15 bases in the middle. There are 14 residues in the CDR3. CDR1 and CDR2 from the germline V gene are SGHRS and YFSETQ.

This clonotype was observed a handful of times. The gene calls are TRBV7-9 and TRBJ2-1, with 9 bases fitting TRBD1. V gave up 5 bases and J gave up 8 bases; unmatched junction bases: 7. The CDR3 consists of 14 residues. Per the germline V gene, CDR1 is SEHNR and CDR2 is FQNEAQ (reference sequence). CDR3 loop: CASSRDRVFDEQFF. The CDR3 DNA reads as TGTGCCAGCAGCCGGGACAGGGTTTTCGATGAGCAGTTCTTC.

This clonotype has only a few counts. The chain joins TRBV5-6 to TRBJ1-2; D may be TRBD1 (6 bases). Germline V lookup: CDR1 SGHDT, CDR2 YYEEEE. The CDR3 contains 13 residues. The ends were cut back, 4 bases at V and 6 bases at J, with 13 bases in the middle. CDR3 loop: CASSETGLDGYTF. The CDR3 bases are TGTGCCAGCAGCGAAACAGGGTTAGATGGCTACACCTTC.

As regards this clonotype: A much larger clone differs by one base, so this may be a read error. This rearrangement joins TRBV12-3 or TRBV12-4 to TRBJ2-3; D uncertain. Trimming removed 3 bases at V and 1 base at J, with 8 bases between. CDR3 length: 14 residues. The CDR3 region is CASSLDARTDTQYF. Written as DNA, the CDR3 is TGTGCCAGCAGTTTGGATGCTCGCACAGATACGCAGTATTTT.

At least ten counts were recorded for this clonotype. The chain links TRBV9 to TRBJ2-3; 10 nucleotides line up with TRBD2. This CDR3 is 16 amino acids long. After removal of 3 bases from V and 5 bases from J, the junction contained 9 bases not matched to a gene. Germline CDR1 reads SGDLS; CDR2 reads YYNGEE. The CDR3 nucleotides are TGTGCCAGCAGCGCTCGAAGCGGGGGGGCCGGAGATACGCAGTATTTT. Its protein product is CASSARSGGAGDTQYF.

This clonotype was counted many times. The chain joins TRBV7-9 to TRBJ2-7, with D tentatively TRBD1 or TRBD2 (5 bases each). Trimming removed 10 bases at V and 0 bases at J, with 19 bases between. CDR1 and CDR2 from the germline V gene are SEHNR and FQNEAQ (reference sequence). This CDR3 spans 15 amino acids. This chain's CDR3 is CAIPGRQSSSYEQYF. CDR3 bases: TGTGCCATCCCAGGGAGACAGTCGAGCTCCTACGAGCAGTACTTC.

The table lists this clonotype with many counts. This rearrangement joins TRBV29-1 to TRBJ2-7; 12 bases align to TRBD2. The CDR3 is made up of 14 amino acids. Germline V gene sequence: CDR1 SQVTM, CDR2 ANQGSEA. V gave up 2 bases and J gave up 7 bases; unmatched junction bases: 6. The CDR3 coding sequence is TGCAGCGTTGAAACGACTAGCGGGAGTTTGGAGCAGTACTTC. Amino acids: CSVETTSGSLEQYF.

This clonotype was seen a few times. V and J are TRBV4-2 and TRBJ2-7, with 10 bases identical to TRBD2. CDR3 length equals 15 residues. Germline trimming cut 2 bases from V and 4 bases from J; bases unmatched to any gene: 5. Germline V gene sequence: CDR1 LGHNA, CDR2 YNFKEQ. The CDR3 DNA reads TGTGCCAGCAGCCAACTCGCTAGCGGGAGTTACGAGCAGTACTTC. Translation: CASSQLASGSYEQYF.